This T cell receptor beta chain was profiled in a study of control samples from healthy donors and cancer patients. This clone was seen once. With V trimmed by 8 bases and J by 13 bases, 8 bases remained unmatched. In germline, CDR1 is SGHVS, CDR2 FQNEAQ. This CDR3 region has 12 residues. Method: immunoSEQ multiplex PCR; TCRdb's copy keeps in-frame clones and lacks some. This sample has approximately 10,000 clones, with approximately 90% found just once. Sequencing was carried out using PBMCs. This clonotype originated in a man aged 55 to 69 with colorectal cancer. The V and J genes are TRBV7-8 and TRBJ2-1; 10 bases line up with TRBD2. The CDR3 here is CASGRSGGTQFF. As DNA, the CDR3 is TGTGCCAGCGGGCGTAGCGGGGGGACACAGTTCTTC.